These 28 T cell receptor beta chains were all obtained from the same sample, sequenced in a study of cytomegalovirus exposure and HLA in healthy donors. PCR used 60 Vbeta primers and 13 Jbeta primers. Generated by immunoSEQ multiplex PCR, the TCRdb table keeps only in-frame clones and is missing some. The data contain around 140,000 clones, over 60% of them singletons. The specimen sequenced was PBMCs. All receptors derive from a woman aged 60-75 years in good health and CMV-seronegative.

The genes are TRBV7-8 and TRBJ2-6; the D gene is possibly TRBD1 (6 bases). V was trimmed by 0 bases and J by 2 bases, leaving 11 bases between them. Germline-derived CDR1 and CDR2 are SGHVS and FQNEAQ. CDR3 length: 17 residues. The CDR3 protein is CASSLARGLTGANVLTF. The CDR3 coding sequence is TGTGCCAGCAGCTTAGCCAGGGGATTAACTGGGGCCAACGTCCTGACTTTC.

DNA of the CDR3: TGCGCCAGCAAAATCTACCTAGACAGGGTCGGCGAGCAGTACTTC. The encoded protein is CASKIYLDRVGEQYF. The V gene is TRBV4-1, the J gene TRBJ2-5, with 7 nucleotides matching TRBD1. The J call may be wrong; the DNA end is better matched by TRBJ2-7. There are 15 residues in the CDR3. The germline gives CDR1 MGHRA, CDR2 YSYEKL.

A few counts support this clone. The rearrangement joins TRBV5-4 to TRBJ2-7, with D possibly being TRBD1 (6 bases). CDR3 size: 13 residues. The V and J ends lost 3 bases and 5 bases respectively, with 12 bases between them. Germline V gene lookup returns CDR1 SGHNT and CDR2 YYREEE (reference sequence). CDR3 sequence: CASSWGHPDEQYF. CDR3 DNA sequence: TGTGCCAGCAGCTGGGGACATCCCGACGAGCAGTACTTC.

The chain is built from TRBV10-3 and TRBJ2-2; D gene unclear. Germline V lookup: CDR1 ENHRY, CDR2 SYGVKD. The CDR3 runs 16 residues. Trimming removed 0 bases from V and 4 bases from J, with 12 bases in between. For the CDR3, the DNA is TGTGCCATCAGTGAGTCGAGCAGGTCAACCACCGGGGAGCTGTTTTTT. Residues: CAISESSRSTTGELFF.

This clone was found a few times. The V call is TRBV5-1, the J call TRBJ2-2; 7 bases line up with TRBD2. Germline CDR1 SGHRS, CDR2 YFSETQ. The junction had 8 bases not matched to a gene; V was cut back by 0 bases and J by 0 bases. There are 18 residues in the CDR3. The DNA for the CDR3 is TGCGCCAGCAGCTTGGTGCCTAGCGGAGAGGCGAACACCGGGGAGCTGTTTTTT. It is translated as CASSLVPSGEANTGELFF.

Notes on this clone: The junction differs from germline at one of its ends, possibly a read error. V is TRBV6-1 and J is TRBJ1-5; TRBD1 aligns across 7 bases. The CDR3 spans 13 residues. Germline CDR1 MNHNS, CDR2 SASEGT. The CDR3 sequence is CATRDRVHQRQHF. Here the CDR3 DNA reads TGTGCCACCCGGGACAGAGTACATCAGCGCCAGCATTTT.

This chain connects TRBV2 to TRBJ1-2; D is unresolved. The germline gives CDR1 SNHLY, CDR2 FYNNEI. This CDR3 is built from 15 residues. V lost 2 bases to trimming and J lost 8 bases, with 18 bases between them. Written as DNA, the CDR3 is TGTGCCAGCAGTGAATCTTCAGCGGATATTGGCGGCTACACCTTC. Protein sequence: CASSESSADIGGYTF.

This chain links TRBV27 with TRBJ1-4; 7 bases map to TRBD1. CDR1 is MNHEY, CDR2 SMNVEV, per germline (reference sequence). J was trimmed by 4 bases and V by 5 bases; bases with no gene match: 10. The CDR3 is 16 amino acids. CDR3 DNA: TGTGCCAGCAGTCCAGATACAGGGGCGGTTAATGAAAAACTGTTTTTT. Its protein product is CASSPDTGAVNEKLFF.

CDR3 nucleotide sequence: TGCGCCAGCAGCTTGGCTCAGAATCAGCCCCAGCATTTT. Its protein product is CASSLAQNQPQHF. The chain uses TRBV5-1 and TRBJ1-5; unclear D gene. This CDR3 is 13 amino acids long. Trimming left V 0 bases short and J 4 bases short, with 5 bases between. Germline values: CDR1 SGHRS, CDR2 YFSETQ.

The rearrangement joins TRBV7-2 to TRBJ2-2; no firm D call. The CDR3 totals 13 residues. Deletions cut 1 base from V and 4 bases from J, with 4 bases between. In germline, CDR1 is SGHTA, CDR2 FQGNSA. The CDR3 DNA follows: TGTGCCAGCAGCTTAGATAGCACCGGGGAGCTGTTTTTT. This codes for CASSLDSTGELFF.

A single count supports this clone. The rearrangement joins TRBV4-3 to TRBJ1-1; 9 bases map to TRBD1. Germline V CDR1 and CDR2: LGHNA, YSLEER. The CDR3 is made up of 15 amino acids. V lost 4 bases and J lost 6; bases outside the gene matches: 9. The DNA of the CDR3 is TGCGCCAGCAGCCGGTTACAGGGGGCGAGGGCTGAAGCTTTCTTT. It encodes CASSRLQGARAEAFF.

This clone was counted between two and nine times. V is TRBV2 and J is TRBJ1-2; D unclear. V was shortened by 0 bases and J by 8 bases, with 13 bases between the two germline ends. There are 14 residues in the CDR3. Germline V gene sequence: CDR1 SNHLY, CDR2 FYNNEI. CDR3 region: CASSEAPLREGYTF. In nucleotides, the CDR3 is TGTGCCAGCAGTGAAGCGCCACTACGAGAAGGCTACACCTTC.

The chain has TRBV27 and TRBJ2-2; TRBD1 is a possible D gene (6 bases). CDR3 size: 13 residues. Trimming shortened V by 5 bases and J by 7 bases, and 11 bases separated the two germline ends. Germline-derived CDR1 and CDR2 are MNHEY and SMNVEV (reference sequence). CDR3 bases: TGTGCCAGCAGTACACAGGGACGCGGGGAGCTGTTTTTT. It encodes CASSTQGRGELFF.

The chain couples TRBV5-4 to TRBJ2-1; D ambiguous. The germline V and J ends were trimmed by 7 bases and 0 bases, with 11 bases remaining between them. Germline V lookup: CDR1 SGHNT, CDR2 YYREEE (reference sequence). This CDR3 is built from 14 residues. CDR3 nucleotides: TGTGCCAGCGGGCGTTCAAGCTCCTACAATGAGCAGTTCTTC. Its translation: CASGRSSSYNEQFF. Filled out from reference TRBV5-4 and TRBJ2-1, the complete variable domain reads ETGVTQSPTHLIKTRGQQVTLRCSSQSGHNTVSWYQQALGQGPQFIFQYYREEENGRGNFPPRFSGLQFPNYSSELNVNALELDDSALYLCASGRSSSYNEQFFGPGTRLTVL.

This clone showed up just a few times. This rearrangement joins TRBV28 to TRBJ2-1, with a tentative D call TRBD2 (5 bases). Germline V gene lookup returns CDR1 MDHEN and CDR2 SYDVKM. Trimming stripped 4 bases from V and 12 bases from J, with 16 bases between. CDR3 length: 13 residues. CDR3 DNA sequence: TGTGCCAGCAGTTCCAACCTGAGCGGAAGGCAGTTCTTC. The encoded protein is CASSSNLSGRQFF.

The chain uses TRBV4-2 and TRBJ1-3; tentative D call: TRBD1 (6 bases). Germline CDR1 LGHNA, CDR2 YNFKEQ. Trimming removed 0 bases at V and 0 bases at J, with 15 bases between. This CDR3 region has 18 residues. Here the CDR3 DNA reads TGTGCCAGCAGCCAAGATCCCCCGGGGGGCTCCTCTGGAAACACCATATATTTT. Amino acid sequence: CASSQDPPGGSSGNTIYF.

This clone has only one observation. J is TRBJ1-5 and V is TRBV19; no firm D call. The CDR3 runs 14 residues. CDR1 and CDR2 (germline): LNHDA, SQIVND (reference sequence). V lost 2 bases, J lost 0 bases, and 5 bases lay in between. The CDR3 loop reads CASSIQNSNQPQHF. CDR3 DNA: TGTGCCAGTAGTATACAGAATAGCAATCAGCCCCAGCATTTT. Drawing the rest from reference TRBV19 and TRBJ1-5, the complete variable domain is DGGITQSPKYLFRKEGQNVTLSCEQNLNHDAMYWYRQDPGQGLRLIYYSQIVNDFQKGDIAEGYSVSREKKESFPLTVTSAQKNPTAFYLCASSIQNSNQPQHFGDGTRLSIL.

This chain connects TRBV19 to TRBJ1-1; no clear D gene. CDR1 and CDR2 (germline): LNHDA, SQIVND (reference sequence). Trimming cost V 4 bases and J 1 base, with 7 bases left between them. The CDR3 runs to 13 residues. Here the CDR3 DNA reads TGTGCCAGTAGTACTTCAGGGAACACTGAAGCTTTCTTT. Protein sequence: CASSTSGNTEAFF.

The CDR3 here is CASSLAGGTGHNEQFF. The CDR3 DNA sequence: TGTGCCAGCAGCTTAGCGGGGGGGACAGGACACAATGAGCAGTTCTTC. V usage is TRBV7-8 and J usage is TRBJ2-1, with D maybe TRBD1 (8 bases). Germline loops: CDR1 SGHVS, CDR2 FQNEAQ. The CDR3 spans 16 residues. Deletions cut 0 bases from V and 5 bases from J, with 14 bases between.

CDR3 amino acids: CASSLDLYREEAFF. The CDR3 nucleotides read TGTGCCAGCAGCTTAGACCTGTACAGGGAAGAGGCTTTCTTT. This chain connects TRBV7-8 to TRBJ1-1; tentatively, D is TRBD1 (6 bases). The CDR3 runs to 14 residues. Germline-derived CDR1 and CDR2 are SGHVS and FQNEAQ. V dropped 1 base and J dropped 11 bases, with 17 bases sitting between them.

The chain carries TRBV9 and TRBJ2-7, with 12 bases lining up with TRBD1. CDR1 is SGDLS, CDR2 YYNGEE, per germline. The V gene end was trimmed by 4 bases and the J gene end by 6 bases; junction bases not matched to a gene: 8. The CDR3 contains 15 residues. The CDR3 here is CASSPRDRGRSEQYF. Written as DNA, the CDR3 is TGTGCCAGCAGCCCACGGGACAGGGGGCGGTCCGAGCAGTACTTC.

The chain combines TRBV4-2 with TRBJ1-5; the D is unclear. Germline CDR1 and CDR2: LGHNA and YNFKEQ. Deletions cut 1 base from V and 0 bases from J, with 7 bases between. This CDR3 is built from 15 residues. The DNA for the CDR3 is TGTGCCAGCAGCCAAGCGAGAAATAGCAATCAGCCCCAGCATTTT. Residues: CASSQARNSNQPQHF.

In its sample, this clone was seen once. This chain uses TRBV10-3 with TRBJ2-5; D possibly corresponds to TRBD2 (7 bases). The CDR3 has 13 amino acids. Germline CDR1 reads ENHRY; CDR2 reads SYGVKD. Trimming took off 8 bases at V and 1 base at J, with 11 bases between the two ends. CDR3 protein: CAIGGGSQETQYF. The CDR3 nucleotides read TGTGCCATCGGGGGCGGGAGCCAAGAGACCCAGTACTTC.

The chain carries TRBV9 and TRBJ2-3, with 7 bases lining up with TRBD2. Germline CDR1 SGDLS, CDR2 YYNGEE. V gave up 3 bases and J gave up 4 bases; unmatched junction bases: 5. CDR3 size: 14 residues. The CDR3 nucleotides are TGTGCCAGCAGCGCCGGGGGAGGGCCAGATACGCAGTATTTT. Protein sequence: CASSAGGGPDTQYF.

The CDR3 is CASRESPLGLGSGATSYEQYF. The CDR3 nucleotides read TGTGCCAGCAGGGAATCCCCTTTGGGGCTCGGTAGCGGGGCCACCTCCTACGAGCAGTACTTC. V is TRBV6-1 and J is TRBJ2-7, with 8 bases lining up with TRBD2. The CDR3 runs 21 residues. J was trimmed by 0 bases and V by 6 bases; bases with no gene match: 25. Per the germline V gene, CDR1 is MNHNS and CDR2 is SASEGT.

The chain combines TRBV19 with TRBJ2-7; the D is unclear. The CDR3 is made up of 13 amino acids. Looked up from germline, CDR1 is LNHDA and CDR2 is SQIVND (reference sequence). V dropped 0 bases and J dropped 6 bases, with 9 bases sitting between them. The DNA for the CDR3 is TGTGCCAGTAGTATAGATATGGCTTCCGAGCAGTACTTC. Its protein product is CASSIDMASEQYF.

This chain's CDR3 is CASSLAGGPFNEQFF. CDR3 nucleotides: TGTGCCAGCAGCTTAGCGGGTGGGCCCTTCAATGAGCAGTTCTTC. The rearrangement uses TRBV7-2 and TRBJ2-1; D is ambiguous. V was pared by 0 bases and J by 6 bases, with 12 bases between. The CDR3 covers 15 residues. Germline V gives CDR1 SGHTA, CDR2 FQGNSA.

The chain is built from TRBV19 and TRBJ1-1, with D tentatively TRBD1 (5 bases). The V gene lost 1 base and the J gene lost 7 bases, with 13 bases spanning the gap. Germline V gene data show CDR1 as LNHDA and CDR2 as SQIVND (reference sequence). CDR3 size: 14 residues. The CDR3 reads CASSIGGNQGEAFF. CDR3 in DNA: TGTGCCAGTAGTATAGGGGGCAATCAAGGTGAAGCTTTCTTT.